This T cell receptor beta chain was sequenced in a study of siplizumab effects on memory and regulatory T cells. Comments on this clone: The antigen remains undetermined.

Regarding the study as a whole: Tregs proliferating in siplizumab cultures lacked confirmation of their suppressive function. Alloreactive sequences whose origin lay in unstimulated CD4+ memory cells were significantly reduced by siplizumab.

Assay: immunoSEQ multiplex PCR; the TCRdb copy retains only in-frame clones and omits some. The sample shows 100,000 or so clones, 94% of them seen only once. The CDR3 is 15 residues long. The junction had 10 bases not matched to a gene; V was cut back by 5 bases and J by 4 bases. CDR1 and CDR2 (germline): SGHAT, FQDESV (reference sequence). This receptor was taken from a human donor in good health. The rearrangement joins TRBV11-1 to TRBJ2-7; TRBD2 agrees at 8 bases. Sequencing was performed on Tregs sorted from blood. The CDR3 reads CASSLRGGVSYEQYF. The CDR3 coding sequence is TGTGCCAGCAGCCTTCGGGGGGGCGTTTCGTACGAGCAGTACTTC. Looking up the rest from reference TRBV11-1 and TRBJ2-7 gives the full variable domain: EAEVAQSPRYKITEKSQAVAFWCDPISGHATLYWYRQILGQGPELLVQFQDESVVDDSQLPKDRFSAERLKGVDSTLKIQPAELGDSAMYLCASSLRGGVSYEQYFGPGTRLTVT.